Following are 26 T cell receptor beta chains from one sample sequenced in a study of blood T cell repertoires in COVID-19. Here immunoSEQ multiplex PCR was the method, and the copy in TCRdb shows in-frame clones only, minus some. This sample carries fewer than 350,000 clones, 75% to 90% of them seen once, and the ten largest clones take under 3%. Sequenced: PBMCs or T cells enriched from blood (not recorded which). These receptors were collected from a woman in her forties or fifties who had recovered from COVID-19.

CDR3 nucleotide sequence: TGTGCCAGTAGTATTGCCGGGGGGGCCCCAGATACGCAGTATTTT. This codes for CASSIAGGAPDTQYF. The chain uses TRBV19 and TRBJ2-3, with 8 bases aligning to TRBD2. CDR1 and CDR2 from the germline V gene are LNHDA and SQIVND (reference sequence). The length of the CDR3 is 15 residues. Trimming at V came to 3 bases and at J to 4 bases, leaving 6 bases not matched to a gene.

The V gene is TRBV30, the J gene TRBJ1-6; TRBD1 is a possible D gene (5 bases). The CDR3 loop spans 14 amino acids. CDR1 is GTSNPN and CDR2 is SVGIG in the germline V gene (reference sequence). V dropped 2 bases and J dropped 5 bases, with 10 bases sitting between them. CDR3 coding DNA: TGTGCCTGGAGTATCGACAGTAATAATTCACCCCTCCACTTT. This encodes CAWSIDSNNSPLHF.

The J gene is TRBJ1-1, the V gene TRBV27; 9 bases align to TRBD1. Germline CDR1 reads MNHEY; CDR2 reads SMNVEV (reference sequence). The length of the CDR3 is 14 residues. V trimming: 5 bases; J trimming: 1 base; junction bases outside the gene matches: 2. Written as DNA, the CDR3 is TGTGCCAGCAGTAAACAGGGGGCGAACACTGAAGCTTTCTTT. Its protein product is CASSKQGANTEAFF.

This sequence joins TRBV27 and TRBJ1-3; TRBD1 agrees at 10 bases. Trimming took 5 bases from V and 2 from J; bases not matched to a gene: 3. The CDR3 runs to 15 residues. Germline V gives CDR1 MNHEY, CDR2 SMNVEV (reference sequence). The CDR3 coding sequence is TGTGCCAGCAGTAGGACAGGGGGAGCTGGAAACACCATATATTTT. It encodes CASSRTGGAGNTIYF.

This clone was picked up one time. The chain recombines TRBV13 with TRBJ1-1, with 8 bases matching TRBD1. Looked up from germline, CDR1 is PRHDT and CDR2 is FYEKMQ (reference sequence). The CDR3 runs to 15 residues. The trim removed 5 bases at V and 0 bases at J, leaving 5 bases unmatched. The CDR3 DNA sequence: TGTGCCAGCAGCCCAGGGGGCCTATTGAACACTGAAGCTTTCTTT. Translation gives CASSPGGLLNTEAFF.

This clone showed up just once. This chain uses TRBV5-1 with TRBJ1-6; 7 positions agree with TRBD1. CDR1 SGHRS and CDR2 YFSETQ come from the germline V gene. Germline trimming cut 4 bases from V and 7 bases from J; bases unmatched to any gene: 5. The CDR3 spans 14 residues. CDR3 residues: CASSQWTGNSPLHF. The CDR3, as DNA: TGCGCCAGCAGCCAATGGACAGGAAATTCACCCCTCCACTTT.

In this sample, this clone turned up a few times. This chain connects TRBV10-3 to TRBJ2-2; TRBD1 matches at 8 bases. From germline, CDR1 is ENHRY and CDR2 SYGVKD. There are 14 residues in the CDR3. Trimming took 7 bases from V and 5 from J; bases not matched to a gene: 6. The CDR3 here is CAIKGTGGTGELFF. The CDR3 nucleotides are TGTGCCATCAAGGGCACAGGGGGTACCGGGGAGCTGTTTTTT.

The J gene is TRBJ1-1, the V gene TRBV15; 7 bases fit TRBD1. Germline CDR1 is LNHNV and CDR2 is YYDKDF (reference sequence). This CDR3 spans 15 amino acids. V lost 0 bases, J lost 6 bases, and 7 bases stayed unmatched. The chain's CDR3 is CATSREGRGSSEAFF. CDR3 bases: TGTGCCACCAGCAGAGAGGGCAGGGGGAGTTCTGAAGCTTTCTTT.

The chain is built from TRBV7-9 and TRBJ1-2; D is uncertain. The germline gives CDR1 SEHNR, CDR2 FQNEAQ (reference sequence). The CDR3 has 14 residues. V was cut by 1 base and J by 8 bases, with 14 bases left in between. CDR3 amino acids: CASSLVEQSGGYTF. CDR3 in DNA: TGTGCCAGCAGCTTAGTAGAACAGTCTGGGGGCTACACCTTC.

In this sample, this clone turned up many times. V and J are TRBV20-1 and TRBJ2-7; no clear D. CDR1 is DFQATT, CDR2 SNEGSKA, per germline (reference sequence). The V and J ends lost 1 base and 7 bases respectively, with 8 bases between them. The CDR3 length is 11 residues. CDR3 sequence (DNA): TGCAGTGCTAGAGGTCCTTTAGAGCAGTACTTC. Its protein product is CSARGPLEQYF.

V usage is TRBV10-3 and J usage is TRBJ2-5; possible D gene TRBD1, 5 bases. V shed 4 bases and J shed 2 bases, with 8 bases lying between them. CDR3 length equals 13 residues. Germline V gene sequence: CDR1 ENHRY, CDR2 SYGVKD. CDR3 in amino acids: CAISAGYQETQYF. The CDR3 region has the DNA TGTGCCATCAGTGCAGGGTATCAAGAGACCCAGTACTTC.

This clone was seen just once. The chain employs TRBV19 and TRBJ2-1; 7 bases agree with TRBD1. With 6 bases clipped from V and 4 bases from J, the junction kept 6 bases outside the gene matches. Germline V CDR1 and CDR2: LNHDA, SQIVND (reference sequence). This CDR3 is built from 14 residues. The CDR3 here is CASRTGSPYNEQFF. The CDR3, as DNA: TGTGCCAGTAGGACAGGGTCCCCTTACAATGAGCAGTTCTTC.

The chain carries TRBV13 and TRBJ2-2; D unresolved. Germline assignment: CDR1 PRHDT and CDR2 FYEKMQ (reference sequence). V was clipped by 6 bases and J by 1 base, with 9 bases between them. The CDR3 spans 14 residues. The CDR3 DNA follows: TGTGCCAGCAGACTCAATATGAACACCGGGGAGCTGTTTTTT. Protein: CASRLNMNTGELFF.

The chain carries TRBV9 and TRBJ2-3; no clear D gene. V gave up 4 bases and J gave up 2 bases, with 17 bases separating them. Germline loops: CDR1 SGDLS, CDR2 YYNGEE. The CDR3 contains 16 residues. This chain's CDR3 is CASSPGLGSYTDTQYF. DNA for the CDR3: TGTGCCAGCAGCCCAGGATTGGGCTCCTACACAGATACGCAGTATTTT. Full variable domain (outside the CDR3, taken from reference TRBV9 and TRBJ2-3): DSGVTQTPKHLITATGQRVTLRCSPRSGDLSVYWYQQSLDQGLQFLIQYYNGEERAKGNILERFSAQQFPDLHSELNLSSLELGDSALYFCASSPGLGSYTDTQYFGPGTRLTVL.

This clone was picked up a small number of times. At the DNA level, this CDR3 is encoded by other sequences in the same sample as well. The chain couples TRBV19 to TRBJ1-1, with D unclear. The germline V gene encodes CDR1 LNHDA and CDR2 SQIVND (reference sequence). The CDR3 contains 12 residues. Trimming removed 7 bases at V and 1 base at J, with 7 bases between. The CDR3 DNA follows: TGTGCCAGTAAAACGGGGAACACTGAAGCTTTCTTT. Translation gives CASKTGNTEAFF. Full variable domain (rest looked up from reference TRBV19 and TRBJ1-1): DGGITQSPKYLFRKEGQNVTLSCEQNLNHDAMYWYRQDPGQGLRLIYYSQIVNDFQKGDIAEGYSVSREKKESFPLTVTSAQKNPTAFYLCASKTGNTEAFFGQGTRLTVV.

J is TRBJ1-1 and V is TRBV18; no reliable D call. From germline, CDR1 is KGHSH and CDR2 LQKENI. This CDR3 is built from 12 residues. Trimming shortened V by 4 bases and J by 7 bases, and 10 bases separated the two germline ends. CDR3 residues: CASSLSAGEAFF. As DNA, the CDR3 is TGTGCCAGCTCACTTTCTGCGGGTGAAGCTTTCTTT.

This clone came up a few times. A junction boundary mismatches the germline segment, possibly from a read error. In DNA form, the CDR3 reads TGTGCCAGCAGTGTGGTAAGGGACATCTTCAATTCGCCCCTCCACTTT. Residues: CASSVVRDIFNSPLHF. The chain joins TRBV2 to TRBJ1-6; weak D call: TRBD1 (6 bases). The germline gives CDR1 SNHLY, CDR2 FYNNEI. The CDR3 extends over 16 amino acids.

This chain uses TRBV7-6 with TRBJ1-3, with 7 bases matching TRBD1. CDR1 SGHVS and CDR2 FNYEAQ come from the germline V gene. V lost 6 bases to trimming and J lost 4 bases; unmatched junction nucleotides: 9. This CDR3 contains 15 residues. The CDR3 spells CASRPVTGSGNTIYF. CDR3 nucleotide sequence: TGTGCCAGCAGACCGGTGACAGGGTCCGGAAACACCATATATTTT.

This clone has only a few counts. The chain has TRBV5-1 and TRBJ2-3; 11 bases align to TRBD2. Germline loops: CDR1 SGHRS, CDR2 YFSETQ. Trimming removed 0 bases from V and 4 bases from J; junction bases left unmatched: 7. The CDR3 is 17 residues long. CDR3 region: CASSLEGLAAYSDTQYF. CDR3 bases: TGCGCCAGCAGCTTGGAGGGACTAGCGGCGTATTCAGATACGCAGTATTTT.

This clone was seen a few times. The chain is built from TRBV7-2 and TRBJ1-5; 7 bases match TRBD1. Germline-derived CDR1 and CDR2 are SGHTA and FQGNSA. V was pared by 1 base and J by 3 bases, with 6 bases of the junction left unmatched. This CDR3 spans 16 amino acids. The CDR3 coding sequence is TGTGCCAGCAGCTTAGTGGCACAGGGGTTCAATCAGCCCCAGCATTTT. Translated: CASSLVAQGFNQPQHF.

V and J are TRBV4-3 and TRBJ1-2; TRBD1 matches 8 bases. The CDR3 totals 15 residues. Trimming cost V 1 base and J 4 bases; bases outside gene matches: 5. Per germline, CDR1 LGHNA and CDR2 YSLEER. For the CDR3, the DNA is TGCGCCAGCAGCCAAGGGTCAGGGGGCGCCTATGGCTACACCTTC. Its protein is CASSQGSGGAYGYTF.

In this sample, this clone turned up once. This sequence joins TRBV4-3 and TRBJ2-1; TRBD2 matches at 13 bases. Germline assignment: CDR1 LGHNA and CDR2 YSLEER. The CDR3 spans 14 residues. V shed 1 base, J shed 13 bases, and the junction held 4 bases outside the gene matches. In DNA, the CDR3 is TGCGCCAGCAGCCAAGGTCCGGGACTAGCGGGACAGTTCTTC. This encodes CASSQGPGLAGQFF.

The genes are TRBV7-9 and TRBJ2-1, with 9 positions matching TRBD2. The CDR3 length is 16 residues. The germline CDR1 and CDR2 sequences are SEHNR and FQNEAQ (reference sequence). J lost 6 bases, V lost 5 bases, and 11 bases had no gene match. As DNA, the CDR3 is TGTGCCAGCAGCCCCGTATTCGGCGGGGGGGCCAATGAGCAGTTCTTC. This codes for CASSPVFGGGANEQFF.

The chain uses TRBV11-2 and TRBJ1-3; D not certain. V lost 6 bases to trimming and J lost 8 bases, with 8 bases between them. The CDR3 length is 11 residues. Germline CDR1 reads SGHAT; CDR2 reads FQNNGV. CDR3 loop: CASSYFDTIYF. CDR3 nucleotide sequence: TGTGCCAGCAGTTATTTTGACACCATATATTTT.

The chain links TRBV30 to TRBJ2-5; TRBD2 might be the D (6 bases). The germline V gene encodes CDR1 GTSNPN and CDR2 SVGIG (reference sequence). This CDR3 comprises 15 residues. V lost 3 bases to trimming and J lost 5 bases, with 19 bases between them. The CDR3 DNA is TGTGCCTGGAGCGACGGGACTCTCATGAGGGAGACCCAGTACTTC. It encodes CAWSDGTLMRETQYF.

This rearrangement joins TRBV7-9 to TRBJ2-3; D is undetermined. The V gene's germline CDR1 is SEHNR and CDR2 FQNEAQ (reference sequence). The CDR3 totals 13 residues. With 3 bases removed from V and 3 bases from J, the gap between germline ends came to 7 bases. In DNA form, the CDR3 reads TGTGCCAGCAGCTTTCCCCTTACAGATACGCAGTATTTT. As protein: CASSFPLTDTQYF.